The 11 T cell receptor beta chains presented below share a single source sample, sequenced in a study of T cells in localized non-small cell lung cancer. The assay was immunoSEQ multiplex PCR, and TCRdb's table has in-frame clones only and misses some. The sample gives 50,000 to 65,000 clones, roughly 79% of which show up once; roughly 5% is in the top ten. The material was PBMCs, obtained before any cancer treatment. Source of these receptors: a man between 40 and 69 years old with stage II lung adenocarcinoma.

The CDR3 coding sequence is TGTGCCAGTAGTATAGATACGAACACTGAAGCTTTCTTT. Translation gives CASSIDTNTEAFF. The V call is TRBV19, the J call TRBJ1-1; D gene ambiguous. The germline CDR1 and CDR2 sequences are LNHDA and SQIVND (reference sequence). The germline V and J ends were trimmed by 0 bases and 1 base, with 3 bases remaining between them. The CDR3 length is 13 residues.

There are a few counts of this clone. The chain links TRBV29-1 to TRBJ2-1, with TRBD2 identical over 10 bases. Losses at the gene ends were 7 bases for V and 0 bases for J; bases not matched to a gene: 6. The CDR3 totals 15 residues. From germline, CDR1 is SQVTM and CDR2 ANQGSEA. CDR3 in amino acids: CSGLGLANSYNEQFF. Here the CDR3 DNA reads TGCAGCGGCCTGGGACTAGCGAACTCCTACAATGAGCAGTTCTTC.

This clone was found a few times. The chain has TRBV18 and TRBJ1-1; the D is unclear. The CDR3 consists of 16 residues. V was pared by 1 base and J by 0 bases, with 12 bases between. Germline-derived CDR1 and CDR2 are KGHSH and LQKENI. This chain's CDR3 is CASSPRAEIVNTEAFF. Here the CDR3 DNA reads TGTGCCAGCTCACCACGGGCAGAGATAGTGAACACTGAAGCTTTCTTT.

The rearrangement uses TRBV18 and TRBJ2-7; D is unclear. Germline CDR1 is KGHSH and CDR2 is LQKENI. The CDR3 is 12 residues long. V lost 1 base and J 2 bases, leaving 3 bases between the germline ends. CDR3 in DNA: TGTGCCAGCTCACCACTGACCTACGAGCAGTACTTC. Residues: CASSPLTYEQYF.

The chain has TRBV2 and TRBJ1-4; D is ambiguous. The CDR3 has 15 residues. V shed 8 bases and J shed 4 bases, with 17 bases lying between them. The germline V gene has CDR1 SNHLY and CDR2 FYNNEI. CDR3 DNA: TGTGCCAGCCTCGAGGGTGGTCAGGTTAATGAAAAACTGTTTTTT. The encoded protein is CASLEGGQVNEKLFF.

The rearrangement links TRBV23-1 to TRBJ2-2, with 7 bases matching TRBD1. TRBV23-1 is an ORF, with its function uncertain. V trimming: 2 bases; J trimming: 3 bases; junction bases outside the gene matches: 12. The CDR3 loop spans 18 amino acids. CDR3 sequence: CASSQDLGGDSDTGELFF. The CDR3 coding sequence is TGCGCCAGCAGTCAAGATTTAGGGGGCGATAGTGACACCGGGGAGCTGTTTTTT.

The V gene is TRBV5-1, the J gene TRBJ2-2, with 13 positions matching TRBD2. In germline, CDR1 is SGHRS, CDR2 YFSETQ. J gave up 5 bases and V 2 bases, and 9 bases lay outside the gene matches. This CDR3 has 18 residues. For the CDR3, the DNA is TGCGCCAGCAGCTTCGGTCAACTAGCGGGAGGGGTTACCGGGGAGCTGTTTTTT. As protein: CASSFGQLAGGVTGELFF.

The rearrangement uses TRBV18 and TRBJ2-2, with D unclear. The CDR3 sequence is 14 residues long. Trimming left V 2 bases short and J 4 bases short, with 8 bases between. Germline V lookup: CDR1 KGHSH, CDR2 LQKENI. CDR3 sequence: CASSPNPSTGELFF. The CDR3 nucleotides read TGTGCCAGCTCACCAAATCCCTCCACCGGGGAGCTGTTTTTT.

The chain couples TRBV19 to TRBJ2-3; 14 bases agree with TRBD2. Germline V gene data show CDR1 as LNHDA and CDR2 as SQIVND (reference sequence). The V segment lost 5 bases and the J segment 5 bases; nucleotides outside the gene matches: 18. The CDR3 sequence is 20 residues long. The chain's CDR3 is CASSSPTETSGRAGRDTQYF. CDR3 DNA sequence: TGTGCCAGTAGTTCCCCCACCGAGACTAGCGGGAGGGCCGGTAGAGATACGCAGTATTTT.

V and J are TRBV7-2 and TRBJ2-7; the match to TRBD2 covers 7 bases. CDR1 and CDR2 (germline): SGHTA, FQGNSA. Trimming took 1 base from V and 0 from J; bases not matched to a gene: 3. The CDR3 consists of 15 residues. The CDR3 nucleotides read TGTGCCAGCAGCTTAGACGGCGGGAGCTCCTACGAGCAGTACTTC. This encodes CASSLDGGSSYEQYF.

The chain couples TRBV6-1 to TRBJ2-1; D unresolved. CDR1 and CDR2 from the germline V gene are MNHNS and SASEGT. The ends were cut back, 2 bases at V and 0 bases at J, with 8 bases in the middle. This CDR3 has 15 residues. In DNA, the CDR3 is TGTGCCAGCAGTGAACGAGCGAGCTCCTACAATGAGCAGTTCTTC. It yields the protein CASSERASSYNEQFF.